The 10 T cell receptor beta chains below were found in one sample sequenced in a study of blood T cell repertoires in COVID-19. The protocol was immunoSEQ multiplex PCR, while the TCRdb copy is restricted to in-frame clones and leaves out a portion. The sample yields 40,000 to 55,000 clones, 85% to 95% seen once. Sequenced: peripheral blood. These receptors were obtained from a woman of 80 years or more with acute or convalescent COVID-19.

The CDR3 nucleotides read TGTGCCAGCAGTGTTGGTAGCGGGAGGTATGAGCAGTTCTTC. Translated: CASSVGSGRYEQFF. The V call is TRBV2, the J call TRBJ2-1; 10 nucleotides line up with TRBD2. CDR1 and CDR2 from the germline V gene are SNHLY and FYNNEI. Trimming at V came to 4 bases and at J to 8 bases, leaving 5 bases not matched to a gene. The CDR3 spans 14 residues.

This chain joins TRBV20-1 and TRBJ2-2, with D unresolved. CDR1 and CDR2 (germline): DFQATT, SNEGSKA (reference sequence). V lost 3 bases and J lost 5, with 7 bases in between. This CDR3 is built from 12 residues. CDR3 in amino acids: CSASRETGELFF. The DNA for the CDR3 is TGCAGTGCTAGTCGAGAAACCGGGGAGCTGTTTTTT.

The chain is built from TRBV5-1 and TRBJ2-3; 7 nucleotides agree with TRBD2. The CDR3 sequence is 16 residues long. The germline V gene encodes CDR1 SGHRS and CDR2 YFSETQ. V was pared by 2 bases and J by 5 bases, with 11 bases of the junction left unmatched. The CDR3 nucleotides are TGCGCCAGCAGCTTCGGGCGGTCGGGAGGTGGAGATACGCAGTATTTT. It codes for CASSFGRSGGGDTQYF.

The table lists this clone with a count of one. This CDR3 is CASKSSGRGTGELFF. Written as DNA, the CDR3 is TGTGCCAGCAAATCGTCGGGGAGGGGCACCGGGGAGCTGTTTTTT. J is TRBJ2-2 and V is TRBV27; TRBD2 matches 7 bases. The CDR3 covers 15 residues. CDR1 MNHEY and CDR2 SMNVEV come from the germline V gene (reference sequence). V lost 7 bases to trimming and J lost 4 bases; unmatched junction nucleotides: 9.

This clone was counted a single time. The V gene is TRBV5-4, the J gene TRBJ1-6, with D tentatively TRBD1 (6 bases). The ends were cut back, 0 bases at V and 3 bases at J, with 13 bases in the middle. CDR1 and CDR2 from the germline V gene are SGHNT and YYREEE (reference sequence). This CDR3 region has 17 residues. The CDR3 protein is CASSLEVGRGYNSPLHF. Here the CDR3 DNA reads TGTGCCAGCAGCTTGGAAGTAGGCAGGGGCTATAATTCACCCCTCCACTTT.

The chain joins TRBV5-1 to TRBJ1-4; D gene uncertain. V was cut by 5 bases and J by 8 bases, with 13 bases left in between. The CDR3 runs to 13 residues. Per germline, CDR1 SGHRS and CDR2 YFSETQ. The CDR3 loop is CASSSGVEEKLFF. In DNA, the CDR3 is TGCGCCAGCAGTTCCGGGGTGGAGGAAAAACTGTTTTTT.

This sequence joins TRBV6-1 and TRBJ1-3; D gene uncertain. Germline CDR1 reads MNHNS; CDR2 reads SASEGT. Trimming removed 3 bases from V and 0 bases from J, with 12 bases in between. The CDR3 spans 16 residues. CDR3 sequence reads: CASSDVKGVSGNTIYF. In DNA, the CDR3 is TGTGCCAGCAGTGACGTTAAGGGAGTCTCTGGAAACACCATATATTTT.

The chain carries TRBV30 and TRBJ1-5, with D possibly matching TRBD1 (6 bases). Germline-derived CDR1 and CDR2 are GTSNPN and SVGIG (reference sequence). The CDR3 sequence is 14 residues long. V lost 2 bases and J lost 4, with 12 bases in between. As DNA, the CDR3 is TGTGCCTGGAGTTTTAGAACAGGGAATCAGCCCCAGCATTTT. It encodes CAWSFRTGNQPQHF.

The genes are TRBV6-6 and TRBJ1-5; D gene uncertain. Germline V gene sequence: CDR1 MNHNY, CDR2 SVGAGI (reference sequence). Trimming shortened V by 1 base and J by 0 bases, and 7 bases separated the two germline ends. The CDR3 contains 15 residues. The CDR3 bases are TGTGCCAGCAGTTACTGGCAGGATAGCAATCAGCCCCAGCATTTT. It codes for CASSYWQDSNQPQHF.

This sequence joins TRBV2 and TRBJ1-6, with 7 nucleotides matching TRBD1. The CDR3 has 16 amino acids. Germline V lookup: CDR1 SNHLY, CDR2 FYNNEI. After removal of 5 bases from V and 5 bases from J, the junction contained 9 bases not matched to a gene. This CDR3 is CASSLTGENNNSPLHF. The DNA of the CDR3 is TGTGCCAGCAGTCTTACAGGGGAAAACAATAATTCACCCCTCCACTTT.